The 8 T cell receptor beta chains presented below share a single source sample, sequenced in a study of blood T cell repertoires in COVID-19. Assay: immunoSEQ multiplex PCR; the TCRdb copy retains only in-frame clones and omits some. The sample consists of some 99,000 clones, 90% of them appearing once. Sequenced material: peripheral blood. The receptors come from a human donor in a cohort sampled during active COVID-19.

The chain carries TRBV7-2 and TRBJ2-5; 10 bases align to TRBD2. CDR3 size: 17 residues. The V gene end was trimmed by 3 bases and the J gene end by 4 bases; junction bases not matched to a gene: 11. Germline V gene data show CDR1 as SGHTA and CDR2 as FQGNSA. As DNA, the CDR3 is TGTGCCAGCAGCTTGGCTAGCGGGAGAAGGGGGGGAGAGACCCAGTACTTC. Protein product: CASSLASGRRGGETQYF.

For the CDR3, the DNA is TGTGCCAGCAGCTTGTTGGCGGGGAACACTGAAGCTTTCTTT. This codes for CASSLLAGNTEAFF. J is TRBJ1-1 and V is TRBV5-5; D not resolved. The CDR3 extends over 14 amino acids. CDR1 SGHKS and CDR2 YYEKEE come from the germline V gene (reference sequence). Trimming took 1 base from V and 1 from J, leaving 8 bases between them.

The rearrangement links TRBV7-2 to TRBJ2-7; 9 positions match TRBD2. The CDR3 is 15 residues long. V was clipped by 1 base and J by 7 bases; unmatched bases: 8. From germline, CDR1 is SGHTA and CDR2 FQGNSA. In DNA, the CDR3 is TGTGCCAGCAGCTTAGACCGAGCGGGAGGTCGGGAGCAGTACTTC. It codes for CASSLDRAGGREQYF.

The V and J genes are TRBV7-8 and TRBJ1-1; D is undetermined. V was shortened by 5 bases and J by 5 bases, with 9 bases between the two germline ends. This CDR3 has 12 amino acids. Germline V gene sequence: CDR1 SGHVS, CDR2 FQNEAQ. The CDR3 nucleotides are TGTGCCAGCAGCCAACTAAAGACTGAAGCTTTCTTT. It yields the protein CASSQLKTEAFF.

V gene TRBV5-4 combines with J gene TRBJ2-5, with 7 positions matching TRBD2. Per the germline V gene, CDR1 is SGHNT and CDR2 is YYREEE (reference sequence). The CDR3 spans 15 residues. V gave up 6 bases and J gave up 2 bases; unmatched junction bases: 10. CDR3 in DNA: TGTGCCAGCATGCGAAGGGTAGCGGGTCAAGAGACCCAGTACTTC. It is translated as CASMRRVAGQETQYF.

V and J are TRBV19 and TRBJ1-4, with 10 bases matching TRBD1. Germline V lookup: CDR1 LNHDA, CDR2 SQIVND (reference sequence). Germline trimming cut 9 bases from V and 0 bases from J; bases unmatched to any gene: 4. The CDR3 is 15 amino acids. The CDR3: CASRDRGSTNEKLFF. DNA for the CDR3: TGTGCCAGCCGGGACAGGGGATCAACTAATGAAAAACTGTTTTTT. The full variable domain, completed using reference TRBV19 and TRBJ1-4, is DGGITQSPKYLFRKEGQNVTLSCEQNLNHDAMYWYRQDPGQGLRLIYYSQIVNDFQKGDIAEGYSVSREKKESFPLTVTSAQKNPTAFYLCASRDRGSTNEKLFFGSGTQLSVL.

The chain couples TRBV18 to TRBJ1-1, with D tentatively TRBD1 (6 bases). Trimming removed 4 bases from V and 4 bases from J, with 19 bases in between. Germline V gene lookup returns CDR1 KGHSH and CDR2 LQKENI. The CDR3 contains 16 residues. The CDR3 nucleotides read TGTGCCAGCTCACGCCGAGGGGGGGGGCAGGTCACTGAAGCTTTCTTT. This codes for CASSRRGGGQVTEAFF.

The CDR3 loop is CASSYTTGGSETQYF. CDR3 in DNA: TGTGCCAGCAGTTACACGACAGGGGGCAGTGAGACCCAGTACTTC. The V call is TRBV6-5, the J call TRBJ2-5, with 10 bases aligning to TRBD1. J was trimmed by 5 bases and V by 2 bases; bases with no gene match: 5. This CDR3 contains 15 residues. Germline CDR1 is MNHEY and CDR2 is SVGAGI.